Below are 9 T cell receptor beta chains sequenced from a single sample in a study of shared clonotypes between healthy human individuals. Profiled with immunoSEQ multiplex PCR; TCRdb holds only in-frame clones, not every one. The sample gives about 680,000 clones, roughly 70% of which show up once; around 1.8% is in the top ten. What was sequenced was memory CD4+ T cells sorted from blood. Subset defined: CD45RA-negative fraction. The source of these receptors is a woman in her twenties or thirties in good health.

This chain connects TRBV29-1 to TRBJ2-3; D is tentatively TRBD1 or TRBD2 (5 bases each). Germline lookup yields CDR1 SQVTM and CDR2 ANQGSEA. The CDR3 is made up of 12 amino acids. The germline V and J ends were trimmed by 3 bases and 4 bases, with 8 bases remaining between them. Here the CDR3 DNA reads TGCAGCGTTGAGGGGCGGGCAGATACGCAGTATTTT. Translated, it gives CSVEGRADTQYF.

V gene TRBV28 combines with J gene TRBJ2-7, with 13 bases lining up with TRBD2. The CDR3 extends over 12 amino acids. Trimming at V came to 4 bases and at J to 13 bases, leaving 4 bases not matched to a gene. Per germline, CDR1 MDHEN and CDR2 SYDVKM. CDR3 region: CASSSGLAGTYF. The CDR3 DNA sequence: TGTGCCAGCAGTTCGGGACTAGCGGGAACCTACTTC. The full variable domain, its missing parts supplied by reference TRBV28 and TRBJ2-7, is DVKVTQSSRYLVKRTGEKVFLECVQDMDHENMFWYRQDPGLGLRLIYFSYDVKMKEKGDIPEGYSVSREKKERFSLILESASTNQTSMYLCASSSGLAGTYFGPGTRLTVT.

The chain combines TRBV2 with TRBJ2-4; 10 positions match TRBD1. V lost 6 bases to trimming and J lost 8 bases; unmatched junction nucleotides: 7. The CDR3 covers 14 residues. Germline loops: CDR1 SNHLY, CDR2 FYNNEI. The CDR3, as DNA: TGTGCCAGCAGAGCCGGGACAGGGGAGGACATTCAGTACTTC. It translates to CASRAGTGEDIQYF.

The rearrangement links TRBV20-1 to TRBJ1-1; D might be TRBD1 (6 bases). CDR1 and CDR2 from the germline V gene are DFQATT and SNEGSKA (reference sequence). V lost 7 bases and J lost 6, with 12 bases in between. The CDR3 has 11 residues. The CDR3: CSVTGGPEAFF. The CDR3 DNA reads as TGCAGTGTCACCGGGGGCCCTGAAGCTTTCTTT.

As for this clone: Other DNA sequences in this sample translate to the same CDR3. The J gene is TRBJ2-5, the V gene TRBV7-8, with D hard to call. The germline V gene has CDR1 SGHVS and CDR2 FQNEAQ. The CDR3 sequence is 13 residues long. V was shortened by 3 bases and J by 2 bases, with 7 bases between the two germline ends. CDR3 in amino acids: CASSLGLQETQYF. CDR3 DNA sequence: TGTGCCAGCAGCTTGGGGTTACAAGAGACCCAGTACTTC.

At least ten counts were recorded for this clone. The V and J genes are TRBV6-9 and TRBJ1-5, with D unclear. In germline, CDR1 is MNHGY, CDR2 SVAAGI. The CDR3 spans 11 residues. V was pared by 8 bases and J by 7 bases, with 9 bases between. The CDR3 is CASDFRQPQHF. Here the CDR3 DNA reads TGTGCCAGCGATTTTAGGCAGCCCCAGCATTTT.

The CDR3 DNA reads TGTGCCAGCAGTTTAGTACAGGGAGGGTCCTACGAGCAGTACTTC. Protein: CASSLVQGGSYEQYF. The chain has TRBV27 and TRBJ2-7; the D gene is possibly TRBD2 (7 bases). V dropped 2 bases and J dropped 1 base, with 12 bases sitting between them. The CDR3 extends over 15 amino acids. Germline V lookup: CDR1 MNHEY, CDR2 SMNVEV (reference sequence).

The rearrangement uses TRBV27 and TRBJ2-7; D is unresolved. This CDR3 has 15 amino acids. V lost 6 bases to trimming and J lost 2 bases, with 17 bases between them. Germline CDR1 MNHEY, CDR2 SMNVEV (reference sequence). CDR3 sequence reads: CASRPQWVAAYEQYF. For the CDR3, the DNA is TGTGCCAGCAGACCTCAATGGGTCGCAGCCTACGAGCAGTACTTC.

This clone came up a few times. This chain links TRBV18 with TRBJ2-5; D might be TRBD1 (6 bases). The V gene lost 0 bases and the J gene lost 4 bases, with 15 bases spanning the gap. Per germline, CDR1 KGHSH and CDR2 LQKENI. The CDR3 spans 16 residues. CDR3 sequence: CASSPPGRSRGETQYF. The CDR3 coding sequence is TGTGCCAGCTCACCACCAGGAAGGAGCAGGGGAGAGACCCAGTACTTC.